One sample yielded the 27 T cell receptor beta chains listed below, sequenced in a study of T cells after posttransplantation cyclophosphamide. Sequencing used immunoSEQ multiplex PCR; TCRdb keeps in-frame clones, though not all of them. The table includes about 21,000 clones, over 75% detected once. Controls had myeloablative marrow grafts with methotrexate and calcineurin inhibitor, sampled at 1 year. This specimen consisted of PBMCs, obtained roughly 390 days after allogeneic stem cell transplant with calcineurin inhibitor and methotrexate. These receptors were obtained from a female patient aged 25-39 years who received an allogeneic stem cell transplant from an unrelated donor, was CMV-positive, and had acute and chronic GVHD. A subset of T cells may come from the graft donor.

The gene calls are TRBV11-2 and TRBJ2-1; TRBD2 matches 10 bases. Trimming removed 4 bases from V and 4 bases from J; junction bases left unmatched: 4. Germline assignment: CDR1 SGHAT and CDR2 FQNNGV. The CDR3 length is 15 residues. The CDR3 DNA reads TGTGCCAGCAGCTCCTCTAGCGGGGGTTACAATGAGCAGTTCTTC. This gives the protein CASSSSSGGYNEQFF.

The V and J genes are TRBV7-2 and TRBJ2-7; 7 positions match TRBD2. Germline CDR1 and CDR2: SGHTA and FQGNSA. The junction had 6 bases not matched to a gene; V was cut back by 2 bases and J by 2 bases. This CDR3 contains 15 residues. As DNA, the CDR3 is TGTGCCAGCAGCTTATTCAGCGGGATCACCTACGAGCAGTACGTC. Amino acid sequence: CASSLFSGITYEQYV.

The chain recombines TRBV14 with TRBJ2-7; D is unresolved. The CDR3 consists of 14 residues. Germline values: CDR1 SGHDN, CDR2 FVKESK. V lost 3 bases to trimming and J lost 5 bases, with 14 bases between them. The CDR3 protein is CASSHLPRYHEQYF. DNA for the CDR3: TGTGCCAGCAGCCATCTACCGAGGTACCACGAGCAGTACTTC. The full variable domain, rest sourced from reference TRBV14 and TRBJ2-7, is EAGVTQFPSHSVIEKGQTVTLRCDPISGHDNLYWYRRVMGKEIKFLLHFVKESKQDESGMPNNRFLAERTGGTYSTLKVQPAELEDSGVYFCASSHLPRYHEQYFGPGTRLTVT.

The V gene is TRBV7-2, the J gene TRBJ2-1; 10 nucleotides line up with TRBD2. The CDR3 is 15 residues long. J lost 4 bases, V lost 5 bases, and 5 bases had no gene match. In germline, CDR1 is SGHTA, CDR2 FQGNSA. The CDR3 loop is CASSKREGSYNEQFF. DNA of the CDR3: TGTGCCAGCAGCAAGCGGGAGGGTTCTTACAATGAGCAGTTCTTC.

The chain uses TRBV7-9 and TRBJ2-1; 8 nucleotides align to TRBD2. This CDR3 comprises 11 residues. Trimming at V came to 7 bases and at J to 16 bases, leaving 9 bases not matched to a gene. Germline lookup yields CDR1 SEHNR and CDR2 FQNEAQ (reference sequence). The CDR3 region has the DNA TGTGCCAGCACCCCGGGAGGGCCATACTTCTTC. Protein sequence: CASTPGGPYFF.

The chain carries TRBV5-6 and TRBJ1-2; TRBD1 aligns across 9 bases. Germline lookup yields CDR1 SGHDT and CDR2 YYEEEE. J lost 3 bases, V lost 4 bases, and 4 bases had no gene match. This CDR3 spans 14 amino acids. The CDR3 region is CASSLDRGYYGYTF. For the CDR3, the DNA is TGTGCCAGCAGCCTGGACAGGGGCTACTATGGCTACACCTTC.

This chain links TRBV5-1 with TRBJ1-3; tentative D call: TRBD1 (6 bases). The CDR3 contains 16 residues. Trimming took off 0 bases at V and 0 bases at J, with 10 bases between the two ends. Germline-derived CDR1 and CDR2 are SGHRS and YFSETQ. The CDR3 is CASSLEGGGSGNTIYF. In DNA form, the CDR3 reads TGCGCCAGCAGCTTGGAAGGGGGGGGCTCTGGAAACACCATATATTTT.

The CDR3 protein is CASSDPGLPAGELFF. The CDR3 DNA follows: TGTGCCAGCAGTGATCCGGGACTACCAGCCGGGGAGCTGTTTTTT. V is TRBV2 and J is TRBJ2-2; TRBD2 aligns across 7 bases. With 3 bases clipped from V and 6 bases from J, the junction kept 7 bases outside the gene matches. This CDR3 has 15 residues. Germline CDR1 reads SNHLY; CDR2 reads FYNNEI.

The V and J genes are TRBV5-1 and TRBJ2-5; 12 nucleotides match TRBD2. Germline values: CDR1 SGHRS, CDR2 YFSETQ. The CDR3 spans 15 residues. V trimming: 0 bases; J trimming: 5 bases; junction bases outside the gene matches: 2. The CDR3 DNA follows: TGCGCCAGCAGCTTGGGACTAGCGGGAGTGGAGACCCAGTACTTC. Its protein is CASSLGLAGVETQYF.

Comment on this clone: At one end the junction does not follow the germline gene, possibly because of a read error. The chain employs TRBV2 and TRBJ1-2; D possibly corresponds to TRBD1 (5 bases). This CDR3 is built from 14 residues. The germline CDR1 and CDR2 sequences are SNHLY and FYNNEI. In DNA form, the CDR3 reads TGTGCCAGCTGTGACCCAGCCCGGGGGGTTGGCTACACCTTC. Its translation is CASCDPARGVGYTF.

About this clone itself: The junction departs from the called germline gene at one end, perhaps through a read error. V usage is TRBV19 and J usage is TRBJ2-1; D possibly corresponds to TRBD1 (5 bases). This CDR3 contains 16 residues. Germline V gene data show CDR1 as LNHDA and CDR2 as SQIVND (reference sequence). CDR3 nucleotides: TGTGCCAGTAGTATACGGGCAGGGATTCAAGGGAATGAGCAGCTCTTC. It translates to CASSIRAGIQGNEQLF.

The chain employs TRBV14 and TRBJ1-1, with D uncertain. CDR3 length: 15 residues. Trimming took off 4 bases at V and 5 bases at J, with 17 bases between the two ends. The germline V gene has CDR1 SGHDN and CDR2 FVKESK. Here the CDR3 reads CASSPASWFGTEAFF. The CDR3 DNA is TGTGCCAGCAGCCCCGCTAGTTGGTTCGGGACTGAAGCTTTCTTT.

The CDR3, as DNA: TGTGCCAGCAGCTTGGAACAGGGAGTGGGTGGCTACACCTTC. Protein product: CASSLEQGVGGYTF. The chain is built from TRBV13 and TRBJ1-2; D may be TRBD1 (6 bases). The CDR3 consists of 14 residues. The germline V and J ends were trimmed by 3 bases and 7 bases, with 15 bases remaining between them. Germline loops: CDR1 PRHDT, CDR2 FYEKMQ (reference sequence).

As DNA, the CDR3 is TGTGCCAGCAGCCTCCAGGACAGGGTTATAGCACTAGCCAAAAACATTCAGTACTTC. It codes for CASSLQDRVIALAKNIQYF. The V call is TRBV11-3, the J call TRBJ2-4; TRBD1 matches 8 bases. The germline V gene has CDR1 SGHNT and CDR2 YENEEA. The CDR3 spans 19 residues. Trimming removed 5 bases from V and 0 bases from J; junction bases left unmatched: 15.

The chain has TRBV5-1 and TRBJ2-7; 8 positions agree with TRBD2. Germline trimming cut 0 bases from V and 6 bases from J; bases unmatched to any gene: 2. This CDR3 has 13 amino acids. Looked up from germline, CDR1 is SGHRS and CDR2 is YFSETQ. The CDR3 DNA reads TGCGCCAGCAGCTTGGCTGCGGGGGGCGAGCAGTACGTC. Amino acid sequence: CASSLAAGGEQYV.

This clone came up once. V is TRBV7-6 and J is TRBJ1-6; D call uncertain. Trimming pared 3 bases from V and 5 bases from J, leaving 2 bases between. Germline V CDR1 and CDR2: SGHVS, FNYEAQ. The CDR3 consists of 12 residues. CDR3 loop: CASSFDNSPLHF. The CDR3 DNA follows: TGTGCCAGCAGCTTCGATAATTCACCCCTCCACTTT.

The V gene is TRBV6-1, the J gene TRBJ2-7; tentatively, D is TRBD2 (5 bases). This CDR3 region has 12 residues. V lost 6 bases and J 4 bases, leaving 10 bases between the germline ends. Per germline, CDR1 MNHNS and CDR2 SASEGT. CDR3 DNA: TGTGCCAGCAGGTCCCCGGGGTACGAGCAGTACGTC. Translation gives CASRSPGYEQYV.

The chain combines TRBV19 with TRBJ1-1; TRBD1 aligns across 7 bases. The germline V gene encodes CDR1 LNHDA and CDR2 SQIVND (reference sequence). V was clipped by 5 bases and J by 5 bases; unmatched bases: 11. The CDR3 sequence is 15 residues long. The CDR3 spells CASSPSTGSLTEAFF. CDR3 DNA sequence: TGTGCCAGTAGTCCTTCGACAGGGTCGCTGACTGAAGCTTTCTTT.

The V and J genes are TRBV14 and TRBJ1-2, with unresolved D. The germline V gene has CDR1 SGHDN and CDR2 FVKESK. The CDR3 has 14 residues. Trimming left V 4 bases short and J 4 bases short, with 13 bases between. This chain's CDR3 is CASSPLEGGYGYTF. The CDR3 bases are TGTGCCAGCAGCCCCCTGGAGGGCGGCTATGGCTACACCTTC.

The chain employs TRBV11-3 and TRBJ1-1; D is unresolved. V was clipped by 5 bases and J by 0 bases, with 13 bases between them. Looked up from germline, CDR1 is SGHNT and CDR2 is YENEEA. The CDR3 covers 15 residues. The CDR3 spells CASSPQGVMNTEAFF. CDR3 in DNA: TGTGCCAGCAGCCCACAAGGAGTAATGAACACTGAAGCTTTCTTT.

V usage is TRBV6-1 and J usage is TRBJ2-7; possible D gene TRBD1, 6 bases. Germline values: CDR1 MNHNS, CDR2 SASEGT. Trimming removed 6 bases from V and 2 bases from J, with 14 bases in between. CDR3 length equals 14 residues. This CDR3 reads CASSPIRQAYEQYF. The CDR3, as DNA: TGTGCCAGCAGCCCTATCCGACAGGCCTACGAGCAGTACTTC.

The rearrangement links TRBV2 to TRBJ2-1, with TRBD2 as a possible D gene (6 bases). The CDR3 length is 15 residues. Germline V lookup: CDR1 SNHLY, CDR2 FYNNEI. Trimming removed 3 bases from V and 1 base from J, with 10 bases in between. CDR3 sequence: CASSEQEGSYNEQFF. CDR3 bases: TGTGCCAGCAGTGAGCAGGAGGGATCCTACAATGAGCAGTTCTTC.

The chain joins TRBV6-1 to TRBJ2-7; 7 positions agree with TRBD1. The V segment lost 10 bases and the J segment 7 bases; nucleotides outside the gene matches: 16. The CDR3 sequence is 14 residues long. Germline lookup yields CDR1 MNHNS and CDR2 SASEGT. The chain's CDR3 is CATGSTEGANEQYF. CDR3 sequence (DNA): TGTGCCACTGGCTCCACTGAGGGGGCTAATGAGCAGTACTTC.

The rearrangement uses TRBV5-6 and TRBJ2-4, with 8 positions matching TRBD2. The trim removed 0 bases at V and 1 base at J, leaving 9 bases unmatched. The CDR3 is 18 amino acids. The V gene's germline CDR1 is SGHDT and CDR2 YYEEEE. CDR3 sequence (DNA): TGTGCCAGCAGCTTGGGGTCCCGGGGGGGGGCGGCCAAAAACATTCAGTACTTC. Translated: CASSLGSRGGAAKNIQYF.

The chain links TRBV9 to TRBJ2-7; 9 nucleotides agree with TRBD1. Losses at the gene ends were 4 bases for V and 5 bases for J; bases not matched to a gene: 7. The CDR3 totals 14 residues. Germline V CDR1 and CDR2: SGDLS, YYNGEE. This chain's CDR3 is CASSPRQGGDEQYV. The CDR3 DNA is TGTGCCAGCAGCCCAAGACAGGGGGGCGACGAGCAGTACGTC.

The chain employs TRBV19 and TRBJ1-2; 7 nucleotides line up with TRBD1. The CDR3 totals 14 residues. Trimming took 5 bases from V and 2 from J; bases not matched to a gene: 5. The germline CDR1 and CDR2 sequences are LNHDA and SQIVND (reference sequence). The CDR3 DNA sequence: TGTGCCAGTAGTTCTCAGACAGGGAACTATGGCTACACCTTC. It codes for CASSSQTGNYGYTF. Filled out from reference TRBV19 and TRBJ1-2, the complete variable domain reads DGGITQSPKYLFRKEGQNVTLSCEQNLNHDAMYWYRQDPGQGLRLIYYSQIVNDFQKGDIAEGYSVSREKKESFPLTVTSAQKNPTAFYLCASSSQTGNYGYTFGSGTRLTVV.

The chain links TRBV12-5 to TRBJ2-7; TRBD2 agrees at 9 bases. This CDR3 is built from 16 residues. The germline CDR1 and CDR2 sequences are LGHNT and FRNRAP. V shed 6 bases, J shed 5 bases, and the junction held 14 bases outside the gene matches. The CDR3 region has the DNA TGTGCTAGTGGCATAAAAATAGCGGGAGTGAATCACGAGCAGTACTTC. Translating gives CASGIKIAGVNHEQYF.